This T cell receptor beta chain was obtained from a study of blood T cell repertoires in COVID-19. Study information: Material from acute and convalescent COVID-19 was sourced from the United States, Italy and Spain. T cells, B-cell-depleted T cells, or PBMCs supplied cDNA or gDNA.

Patients from Seattle were sampled longitudinally, starting during active infection. In the authors' workflow: Nucleated cell counts were estimated from reference gene primer amplification. Sequencing was performed with immunoSEQ multiplex PCR; in TCRdb, only in-frame clones are kept and a portion is missing. Clone size and the V and J calls come from that table; the DNA yielded D and trimming. The sample records about 240,000 clones, roughly 85% being singletons. The CDR3 is 14 residues long. Trimming removed 8 bases from V and 1 base from J; junction bases left unmatched: 2. The germline CDR1 and CDR2 sequences are MDHEN and SYDVKM.

The sample consisted of peripheral blood. This receptor was identified in a man aged 50-59 years with COVID-19, enrolled during active disease. This sequence joins TRBV28 and TRBJ2-2; 9 positions match TRBD1. CDR3 sequence reads: CASGGQGNTGELFF. The CDR3 nucleotides read TGTGCCAGCGGGGGACAGGGGAACACCGGGGAGCTGTTTTTT.